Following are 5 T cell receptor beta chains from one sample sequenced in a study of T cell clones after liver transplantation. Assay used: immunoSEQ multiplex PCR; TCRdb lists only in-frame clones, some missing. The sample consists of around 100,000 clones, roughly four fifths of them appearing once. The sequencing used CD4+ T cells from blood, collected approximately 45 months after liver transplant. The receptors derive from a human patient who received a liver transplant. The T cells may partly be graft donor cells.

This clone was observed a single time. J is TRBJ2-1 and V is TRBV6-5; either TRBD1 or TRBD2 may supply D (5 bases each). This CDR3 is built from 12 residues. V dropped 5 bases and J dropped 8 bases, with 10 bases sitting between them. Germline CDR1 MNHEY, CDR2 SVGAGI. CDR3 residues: CASSRGTHEQFF. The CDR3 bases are TGTGCCAGCAGTCGAGGGACCCATGAGCAGTTCTTC.

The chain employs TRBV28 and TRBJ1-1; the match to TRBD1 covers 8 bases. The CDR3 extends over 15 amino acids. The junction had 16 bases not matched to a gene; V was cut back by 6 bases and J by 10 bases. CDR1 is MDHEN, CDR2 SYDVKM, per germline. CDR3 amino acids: CASRPGGAKLFGAFF. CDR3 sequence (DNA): TGTGCCAGCAGGCCAGGGGGCGCGAAGCTATTCGGAGCTTTCTTT. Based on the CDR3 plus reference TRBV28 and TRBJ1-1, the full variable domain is DVKVTQSSRYLVKRTGEKVFLECVQDMDHENMFWYRQDPGLGLRLIYFSYDVKMKEKGDIPEGYSVSREKKERFSLILESASTNQTSMYLCASRPGGAKLFGAFFGQGTRLTVV.

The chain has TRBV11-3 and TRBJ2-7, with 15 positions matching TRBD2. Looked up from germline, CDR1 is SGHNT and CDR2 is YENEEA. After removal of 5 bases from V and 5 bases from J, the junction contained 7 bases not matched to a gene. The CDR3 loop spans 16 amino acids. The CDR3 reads CASSTRTSGRVNEQYF. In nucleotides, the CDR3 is TGTGCCAGCAGCACGCGGACTAGCGGGAGGGTCAACGAGCAGTACTTC. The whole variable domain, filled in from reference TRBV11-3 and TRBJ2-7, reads EAGVVQSPRYKIIEKKQPVAFWCNPISGHNTLYWYLQNLGQGPELLIRYENEEAVDDSQLPKDRFSAERLKGVDSTLKIQPAELGDSAVYLCASSTRTSGRVNEQYFGPGTRLTVT.

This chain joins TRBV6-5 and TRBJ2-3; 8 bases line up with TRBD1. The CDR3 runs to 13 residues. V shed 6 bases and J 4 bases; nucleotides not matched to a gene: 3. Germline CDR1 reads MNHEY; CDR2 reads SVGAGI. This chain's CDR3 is CASRQGVSDTQYF. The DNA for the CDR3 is TGTGCCAGCAGACAGGGGGTGTCAGATACGCAGTATTTT.

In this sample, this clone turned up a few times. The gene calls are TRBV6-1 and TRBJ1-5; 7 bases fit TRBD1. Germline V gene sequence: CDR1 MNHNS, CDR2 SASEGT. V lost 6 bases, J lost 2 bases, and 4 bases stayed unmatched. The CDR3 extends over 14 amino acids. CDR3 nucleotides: TGTGCCAGCAGGACAGACAGGGGCAATCAGCCCCAGCATTTT. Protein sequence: CASRTDRGNQPQHF.